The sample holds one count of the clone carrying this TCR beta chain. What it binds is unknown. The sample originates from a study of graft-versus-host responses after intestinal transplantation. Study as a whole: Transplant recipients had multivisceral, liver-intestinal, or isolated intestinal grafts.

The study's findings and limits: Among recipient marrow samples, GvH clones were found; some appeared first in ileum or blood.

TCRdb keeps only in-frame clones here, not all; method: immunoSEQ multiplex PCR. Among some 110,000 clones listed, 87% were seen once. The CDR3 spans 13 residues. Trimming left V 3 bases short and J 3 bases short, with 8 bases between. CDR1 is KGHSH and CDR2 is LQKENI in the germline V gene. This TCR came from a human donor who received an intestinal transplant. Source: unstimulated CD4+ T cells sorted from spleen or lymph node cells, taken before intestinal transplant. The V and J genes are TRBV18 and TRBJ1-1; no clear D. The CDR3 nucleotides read TGTGCCAGCTCACCCCGACAAGACACTGAAGCTTTCTTT. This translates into CASSPRQDTEAFF. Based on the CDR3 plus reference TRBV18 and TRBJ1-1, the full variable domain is NAGVMQNPRHLVRRRGQEARLRCSPMKGHSHVYWYRQLPEEGLKFMVYLQKENIIDESGMPKERFSAEFPKEGPSILRIQQVVRGDSAAYFCASSPRQDTEAFFGQGTRLTVV.